Each of the 3 T cell receptor beta chains below was sequenced from the same sample in a study of T-cell reconstitution after alpha-beta-depleted transplantation in children. It was with unique molecular identifiers that the TCRbeta library was prepared. TCRdb recomputed calls from the PCR reads with MiXCR, one row per CDR3 protein. Of 280,000 or so distinct CDR3 sequences listed, around 10% were seen once; the top ten hold roughly a quarter. This specimen consisted of peripheral blood, obtained 180 days after TCRalphabeta/CD19-depleted stem cell transplant. Source of these receptors: a male patient aged 2-10 years who had a stem cell transplant for chronic granulomatous disease, so the T cells may come from the graft donor.

In this sample, this clonotype turned up many times. The V and J genes are TRBV28 and TRBJ2-7, with a possible D match to TRBD1 (6 bases). The V gene's germline CDR1 is MDHEN and CDR2 SYDVKM. V lost 3 bases, J lost 6 bases, and 18 bases lay in between. The CDR3 sequence is 15 residues long. The CDR3 bases are TGTGCCAGCAGTTTGATGCACAGGGCGCTAGGCGAGCAGTACTTC. Its protein product is CASSLMHRALGEQYF.

This clonotype was found a few times. The chain uses TRBV4-2 and TRBJ2-2; TRBD2 matches 11 bases. The length of the CDR3 is 18 residues. V trimming: 1 base; J trimming: 1 base; junction bases outside the gene matches: 5. Germline V gives CDR1 LGHNA, CDR2 YNFKEQ. The CDR3 sequence is CASSQVLAGVGNTGELFF. The CDR3 DNA reads TGTGCCAGCAGCCAAGTACTAGCGGGAGTCGGGAACACCGGGGAGCTGTTTTTT.

On this clonotype: A clone one base away is much larger, so this may be a read error. V gene TRBV7-2 combines with J gene TRBJ2-5; tentative D call: TRBD1 (6 bases). This CDR3 has 14 amino acids. In germline, CDR1 is SGHTA, CDR2 FQGNSA. CDR3 region: CASSLQGRRETQHF. The CDR3 DNA reads TGTGCCAGCAGCTTACAGGGGCGCAGGGAGACCCAGCACTTC.